This entry describes one TCR beta chain. Here immunoSEQ multiplex PCR was the method, and the copy in TCRdb shows in-frame clones only, minus some. Recorded here are some 10,000 clones; the top ten clones represent under 0.45%. This sample is part of a study of synovial regulatory T cells in juvenile arthritis. CDR1 SGHTA and CDR2 FQGNSA come from the germline V gene. CDR3 length equals 19 residues. Nucleotide data are not available. This receptor was taken from a donor between 2 and 29 years old with juvenile idiopathic arthritis. The sequencing input was Treg cells from blood. Specified subset: remaining (HLA-DR-negative) circulating blood Treg cells. V is TRBV7-2 and J is TRBJ1-2; TCRdb selects TRBD1, and the lack of DNA leaves this call unchecked. Here the CDR3 reads CASSLSPLGGTGQSRGYTF.